This record concerns one T cell receptor (beta chain) sequence. This entry belongs to a study of human T cells and chemical hapten exposure. Looking at the study overall: Patch tests applied 0.01% DPC to the upper back, read at 6 days.

V was trimmed by 5 bases and J by 2 bases, leaving 12 bases between them. Germline CDR1 SQVTM, CDR2 ANQGSEA. The CDR3 covers 13 residues. TCRdb analysed the RACE reads with MiXCR anew, one entry per CDR3 protein. The sample lists approximately 350,000 distinct CDR3 sequences, around 6.9% occurring once. Time point indicated: patch test 1, 2 weeks after DPC sensitization. Treatment specified: therapeutic diphenylcyclopropenone sensitization with weekly scalp DPC. The sample was whole blood, taken in connection with sensitization to the hapten diphenylcyclopropenone (DPC). The TCR was taken from a woman under 30 with alopecia areata. Some clones in this sample may be carry-over from other donors' samples. The chain couples TRBV29-1 to TRBJ1-2; possibly TRBD1 for D (6 bases). The chain's CDR3 is CSVMGTPNYGYTF. The CDR3 DNA reads TGCAGCGTTATGGGGACACCAAACTATGGCTACACCTTC.